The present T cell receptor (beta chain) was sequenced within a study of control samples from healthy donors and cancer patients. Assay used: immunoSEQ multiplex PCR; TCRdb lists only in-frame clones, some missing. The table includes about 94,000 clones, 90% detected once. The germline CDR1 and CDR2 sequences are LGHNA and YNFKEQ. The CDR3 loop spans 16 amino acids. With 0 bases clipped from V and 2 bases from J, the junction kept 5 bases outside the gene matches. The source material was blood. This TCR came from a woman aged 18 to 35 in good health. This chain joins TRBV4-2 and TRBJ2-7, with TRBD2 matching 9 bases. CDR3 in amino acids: CASSQDLAGTTYEQYF. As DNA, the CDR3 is TGTGCCAGCAGCCAAGATCTAGCGGGGACAACCTACGAGCAGTACTTC.